Listed below are T cell receptor beta chains from one sample, sequenced in a study of blood T cell repertoires in COVID-19. Assay: immunoSEQ multiplex PCR; the TCRdb copy retains only in-frame clones and omits some. The table records around 200,000 clones, around four fifths of them present only once. Source material: peripheral blood. The receptors come from a man aged 50-60 years with active or convalescent COVID-19. CDR3s leave out the opening cysteine and the closing phenylalanine or tryptophan.

>TRBV30|TRBJ2-2
AWSWRGGAGELF
>TRBV28|TRBJ1-5
ASRNPGQGLIQPQH
>TRBV19|TRBJ1-5
ASSSSTGWRQPQH
>TRBV6-5|TRBJ2-3
ASSPGTRADTQY
>TRBV30|TRBJ1-5
AWSVPGTGDQPQH
>TRBV7-2|TRBJ1-4
ASSTPGQGNEKLF
>TRBV10-3|TRBJ2-7
AIRGTGAYEQY
>TRBV5-6|TRBJ2-3
ASSLVAASGSYTDTQY
>TRBV6-5|TRBJ1-1
ASSRTDRTEAF
>TRBV10-3|TRBJ1-6
AISPGTGDSPLH
>TRBV28|TRBJ2-7
ATGTGFSYEQY
>TRBV19|TRBJ2-1
ASSVTASSYNEQF
>TRBV3-1/TRBV3-2|TRBJ2-7
ASSHGLAGTYEQY
>TRBV28|TRBJ1-1
ASEEALNTEAF
>TRBV6-5|TRBJ2-5
ASTTGQETQY
>TRBV6-2/TRBV6-3|TRBJ1-4
ASSDGVTNEKLF
>TRBV19|TRBJ1-2
ASSTDWLIGRGDYGYT
>TRBV6-5|TRBJ1-2
ASSSYTGHGYGYT
>TRBV9|TRBJ1-1
ASSVDINSEAF
>TRBV19|TRBJ1-1
ASSIVWTPSTEAF
>TRBV5-6|TRBJ1-4
ASSLRQANEKLF
>TRBV19|TRBJ2-7
ASSRQGKPYEQY
>TRBV5-1|TRBJ1-3
ASSLNPGGGNTIY
>TRBV30|TRBJ1-3
AFRLGPGNTIY
>TRBV30|TRBJ1-6
AWRGAGTGISPLH
>TRBV11-2|TRBJ1-2
ASSLPDRAMGYT
>TRBV19|TRBJ2-1
ASPPNSGRFNEQF
>TRBV5-1|TRBJ2-1
ASSPTGFREQF
>TRBV2|TRBJ2-3
ATETSGSGADTQY
>TRBV2|TRBJ2-3
ASSRDRIGGTDTQY
>TRBV7-9|TRBJ2-5
ASSPWGPGGKETQY
>TRBV4-1|TRBJ2-3
ASTKEGTTDTQY
>TRBV13|TRBJ2-2
ASSPVAGGPTGELF